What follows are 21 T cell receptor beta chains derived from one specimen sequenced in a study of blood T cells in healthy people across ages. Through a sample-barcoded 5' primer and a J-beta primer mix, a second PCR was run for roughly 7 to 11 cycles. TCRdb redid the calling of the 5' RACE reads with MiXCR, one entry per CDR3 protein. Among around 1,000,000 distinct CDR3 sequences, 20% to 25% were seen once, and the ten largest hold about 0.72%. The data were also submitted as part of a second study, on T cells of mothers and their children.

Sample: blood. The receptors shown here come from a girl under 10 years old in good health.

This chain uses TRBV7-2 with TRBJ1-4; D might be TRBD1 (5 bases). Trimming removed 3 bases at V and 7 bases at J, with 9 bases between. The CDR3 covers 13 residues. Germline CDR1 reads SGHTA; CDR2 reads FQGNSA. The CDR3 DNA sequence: TGTGCCAGCAGCTTTAGGGGTAGTGAAAAACTGTTTTTT. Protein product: CASSFRGSEKLFF.

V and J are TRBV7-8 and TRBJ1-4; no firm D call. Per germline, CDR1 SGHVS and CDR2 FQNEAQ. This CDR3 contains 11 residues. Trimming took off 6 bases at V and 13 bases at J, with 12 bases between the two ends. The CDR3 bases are TGTGCCAGCAGTGAGGGCGCGAGACTGTTTTTT. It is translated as CASSEGARLFF.

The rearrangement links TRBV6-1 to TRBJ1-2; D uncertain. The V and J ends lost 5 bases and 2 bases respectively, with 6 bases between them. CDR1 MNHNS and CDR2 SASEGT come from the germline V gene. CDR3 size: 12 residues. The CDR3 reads CASSIRNYGYTF. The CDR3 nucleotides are TGTGCCAGCAGTATCCGGAACTATGGCTACACCTTC.

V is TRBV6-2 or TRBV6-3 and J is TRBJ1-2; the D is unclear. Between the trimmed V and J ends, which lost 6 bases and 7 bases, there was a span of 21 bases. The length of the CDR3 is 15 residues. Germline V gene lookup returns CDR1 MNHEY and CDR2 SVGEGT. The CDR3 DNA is TGTGCCAGCAGAGAACCAGGCGACGCGCTACTTGGCTACACCTTC. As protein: CASREPGDALLGYTF.

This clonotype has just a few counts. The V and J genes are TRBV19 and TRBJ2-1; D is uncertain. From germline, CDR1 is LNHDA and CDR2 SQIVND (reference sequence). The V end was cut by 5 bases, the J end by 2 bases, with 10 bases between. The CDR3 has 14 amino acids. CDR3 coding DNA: TGTGCCAGTAGTTTCCTGGGGACCTACAATGAGCAGTTCTTC. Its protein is CASSFLGTYNEQFF.

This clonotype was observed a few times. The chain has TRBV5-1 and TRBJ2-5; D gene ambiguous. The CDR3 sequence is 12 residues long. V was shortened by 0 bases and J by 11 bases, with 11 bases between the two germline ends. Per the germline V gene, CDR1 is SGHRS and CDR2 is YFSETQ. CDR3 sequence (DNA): TGCGCCAGCAGCTTGGAGGGTGATGGGCAGTACTTC. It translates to CASSLEGDGQYF.

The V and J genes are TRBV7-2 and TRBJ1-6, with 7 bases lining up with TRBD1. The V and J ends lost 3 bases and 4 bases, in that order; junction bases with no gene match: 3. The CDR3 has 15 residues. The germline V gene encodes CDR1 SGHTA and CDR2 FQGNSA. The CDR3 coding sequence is TGTGCCAGCAGCTTTAGACAGGGATATAATTCACCCCTCCACTTT. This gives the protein CASSFRQGYNSPLHF.

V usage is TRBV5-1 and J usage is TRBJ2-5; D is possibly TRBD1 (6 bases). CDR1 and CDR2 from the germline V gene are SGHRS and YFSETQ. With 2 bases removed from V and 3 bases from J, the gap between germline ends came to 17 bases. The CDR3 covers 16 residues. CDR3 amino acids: CASSLITGSGEETQYF. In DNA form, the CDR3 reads TGCGCCAGCAGCTTAATTACAGGGTCAGGGGAAGAGACCCAGTACTTC.

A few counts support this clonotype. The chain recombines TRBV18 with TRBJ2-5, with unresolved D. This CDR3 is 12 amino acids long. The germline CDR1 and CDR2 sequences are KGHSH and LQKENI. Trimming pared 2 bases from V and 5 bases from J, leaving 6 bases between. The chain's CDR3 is CASSPEAETQYF. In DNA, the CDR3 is TGTGCCAGCTCACCAGAGGCCGAGACCCAGTACTTC.

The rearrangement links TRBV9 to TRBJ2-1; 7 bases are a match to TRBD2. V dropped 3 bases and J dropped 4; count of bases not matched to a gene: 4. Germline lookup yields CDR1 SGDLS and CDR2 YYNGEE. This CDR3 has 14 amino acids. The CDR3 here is CASSAGGGYNEQFF. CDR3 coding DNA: TGTGCCAGCAGCGCTGGGGGGGGGTACAATGAGCAGTTCTTC.

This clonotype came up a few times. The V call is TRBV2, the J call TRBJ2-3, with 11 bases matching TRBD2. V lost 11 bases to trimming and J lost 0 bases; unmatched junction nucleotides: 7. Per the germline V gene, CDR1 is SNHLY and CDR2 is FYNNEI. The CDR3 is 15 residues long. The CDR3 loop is CAGRTSGRSTDTQYF. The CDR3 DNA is TGTGCCGGACGAACTAGCGGGAGAAGCACAGATACGCAGTATTTT.

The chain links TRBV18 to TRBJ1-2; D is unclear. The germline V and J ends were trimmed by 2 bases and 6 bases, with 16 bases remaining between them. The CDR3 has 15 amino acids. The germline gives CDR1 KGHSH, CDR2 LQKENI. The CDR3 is CASSPLIPGGDGYTF. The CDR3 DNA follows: TGTGCCAGCTCACCATTGATACCGGGCGGGGATGGCTACACCTTC.

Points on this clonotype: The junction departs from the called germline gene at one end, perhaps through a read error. This CDR3 reads CASSQTSGGGTDTRYF. CDR3 DNA sequence: TGCGCCAGCAGCCAGACTAGCGGGGGGGGCACAGATACGCGGTATTTT. The chain employs TRBV5-1 and TRBJ2-3; the match to TRBD2 covers 14 bases. CDR1 and CDR2 (germline): SGHRS, YFSETQ. The CDR3 has 16 amino acids. The complete variable domain, with remaining parts taken from reference TRBV5-1 and TRBJ2-3, reads KAGVTQTPRYLIKTRGQQVTLSCSPISGHRSVSWYQQTPGQGLQFLFEYFSETQRNKGNFPGRFSGRQFSNSRSEMNVSTLELGDSALYLCASSQTSGGGTDTRYFGPGTRLTVL.

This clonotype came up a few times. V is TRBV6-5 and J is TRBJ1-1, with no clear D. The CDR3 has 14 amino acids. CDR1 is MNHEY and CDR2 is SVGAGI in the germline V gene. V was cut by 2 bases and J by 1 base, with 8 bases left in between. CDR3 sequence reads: CASSYEGWNTEAFF. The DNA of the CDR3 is TGTGCCAGCAGTTACGAGGGTTGGAACACTGAAGCTTTCTTT.

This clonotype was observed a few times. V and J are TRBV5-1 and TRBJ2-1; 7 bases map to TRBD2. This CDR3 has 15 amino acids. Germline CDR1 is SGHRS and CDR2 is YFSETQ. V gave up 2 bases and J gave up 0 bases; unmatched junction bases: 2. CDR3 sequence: CASSFSSGSYNEQFF. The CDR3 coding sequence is TGCGCCAGCAGCTTTTCTAGCGGCTCCTACAATGAGCAGTTCTTC. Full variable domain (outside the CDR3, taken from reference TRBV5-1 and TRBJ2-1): KAGVTQTPRYLIKTRGQQVTLSCSPISGHRSVSWYQQTPGQGLQFLFEYFSETQRNKGNFPGRFSGRQFSNSRSEMNVSTLELGDSALYLCASSFSSGSYNEQFFGPGTRLTVL.

This chain's CDR3 is CASSFSTGSTGELFF. As DNA, the CDR3 is TGTGCCAGCAGTTTCTCGACAGGTAGCACCGGGGAGCTGTTTTTT. This sequence joins TRBV6-2 or TRBV6-3 and TRBJ2-2; D perhaps matches TRBD1 (6 bases). V shed 4 bases and J shed 4 bases, with 13 bases lying between them. The CDR3 has 15 amino acids. Per germline, CDR1 MNHEY and CDR2 SVGEGT.

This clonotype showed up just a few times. CDR3 sequence (DNA): TGTGCCAGCAGCAAACCCGCAGGGGCACAAGAGACCCAGTACTTC. Encoded protein: CASSKPAGAQETQYF. V usage is TRBV21-1 and J usage is TRBJ2-5; the listed D gene, TRBD1, was not tested against the DNA. TRBV21-1 is a pseudogene segment. The CDR3 sequence is 15 residues long.

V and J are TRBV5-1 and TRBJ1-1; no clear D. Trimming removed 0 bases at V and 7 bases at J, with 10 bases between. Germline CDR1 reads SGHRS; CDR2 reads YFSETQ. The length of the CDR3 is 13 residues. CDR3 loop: CASSLAGSNEAFF. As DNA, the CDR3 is TGCGCCAGCAGCTTGGCGGGGTCAAATGAAGCTTTCTTT.

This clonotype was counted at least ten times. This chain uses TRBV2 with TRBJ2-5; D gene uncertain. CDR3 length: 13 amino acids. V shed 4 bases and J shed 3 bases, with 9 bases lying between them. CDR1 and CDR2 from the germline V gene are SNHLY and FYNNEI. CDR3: CASSGTAEETQYF. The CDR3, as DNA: TGTGCCAGCAGTGGTACAGCAGAAGAGACCCAGTACTTC.

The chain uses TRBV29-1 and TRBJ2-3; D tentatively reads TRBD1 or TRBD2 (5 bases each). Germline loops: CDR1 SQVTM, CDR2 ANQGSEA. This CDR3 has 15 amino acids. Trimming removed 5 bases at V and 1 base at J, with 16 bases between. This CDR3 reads CSVYGTPSGTDTQYF. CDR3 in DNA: TGCAGCGTTTATGGGACCCCATCGGGCACAGATACGCAGTATTTT.

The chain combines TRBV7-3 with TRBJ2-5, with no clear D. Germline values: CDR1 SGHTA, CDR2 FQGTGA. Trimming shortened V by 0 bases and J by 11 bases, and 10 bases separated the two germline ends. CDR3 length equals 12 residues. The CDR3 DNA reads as TGTGCCAGCAGCTTAACAGGGATCGTGCAGTACTTC. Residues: CASSLTGIVQYF.